The clone carrying this T cell receptor beta chain was recorded a few times. The V end lost 6 bases, the J end lost 3 bases, and 14 bases lay between the germline ends. The CDR3 totals 14 residues. Germline assignment: CDR1 KGHSH and CDR2 LQKENI. This sample was taken from a study of blood T cell repertoires in COVID-19. Authors' processing steps: Reference gene primer amplification gave nucleated cell count estimates. Using immunoSEQ multiplex PCR, the repertoire was profiled, and TCRdb retains in-frame clones only, with some absent. Clone size and V and J calls were adopted from that table, with D and trimming inferred from the DNA. This sample has approximately 220,000 clones, with roughly 87% found just once.

The TCR comes from a woman aged 30 to 39 with acute COVID-19. The chain recombines TRBV18 with TRBJ1-1; possibly TRBD1 for D (6 bases). Sequencing was performed on PBMCs or T cells enriched from blood (not recorded which). DNA of the CDR3: TGTGCCAGCTCTGAAACAGGGAGTTACACTGAAGCTTTCTTT. This gives the protein CASSETGSYTEAFF. Full variable domain (missing parts from reference TRBV18 and TRBJ1-1): NAGVMQNPRHLVRRRGQEARLRCSPMKGHSHVYWYRQLPEEGLKFMVYLQKENIIDESGMPKERFSAEFPKEGPSILRIQQVVRGDSAAYFCASSETGSYTEAFFGQGTRLTVV.